The present T cell receptor beta chain was sequenced within a study of blood T cell repertoires in COVID-19. Across 20 to 25 US areas, participants ranged in age from about 18 to 90 years. Looked up from germline, CDR1 is MNHEY and CDR2 is SVGAGI. Germline trimming cut 4 bases from V and 3 bases from J; bases unmatched to any gene: 4. This CDR3 is 14 amino acids long. Original processing notes: Estimation of nucleated cell counts relied on the amplification of reference gene primers. Assay: immunoSEQ multiplex PCR; the TCRdb copy retains only in-frame clones and omits some. V, J and clone size derive from that table, while D and trimming were established from the DNA sequence. The table records 250,000 to 300,000 clones, more than 70% of them present only once.

The material sequenced was PBMCs or T cells enriched from blood (not recorded which). This receptor was obtained from a woman aged 55-75 years in a cohort exposed to, infected with or recovered from COVID-19 (not recorded which). The V call is TRBV6-5, the J call TRBJ1-2, with TRBD1 matching 8 bases. The DNA of the CDR3 is TGTGCCAGCAGTTCAGGGGGCGCGGACTATGGCTACACCTTC. Translated: CASSSGGADYGYTF.